These 19 T cell receptor beta chains were all obtained from the same sample, sequenced in a study of blood T cell repertoires in COVID-19. Sequencing was performed with immunoSEQ multiplex PCR; in TCRdb, only in-frame clones are kept and a portion is missing. This table holds 120,000 or so clones, 75% to 90% found once. Sequenced material: peripheral blood. The receptors originated from a man between 65 and 85 years old with acute or convalescent COVID-19.

The rearrangement joins TRBV6-6 to TRBJ1-2; 7 bases match TRBD1. V shed 4 bases, J shed 7 bases, and the junction held 12 bases outside the gene matches. The germline CDR1 and CDR2 sequences are MNHNY and SVGAGI (reference sequence). The CDR3 consists of 15 residues. DNA for the CDR3: TGTGCCAGCAGTTCCAGACAGGGCCCTACCAGTGGCTACACCTTC. Its translation: CASSSRQGPTSGYTF.

This chain joins TRBV19 and TRBJ1-2; 10 bases are a match to TRBD1. Germline-derived CDR1 and CDR2 are LNHDA and SQIVND (reference sequence). J lost 3 bases, V lost 5 bases, and 3 bases had no gene match. The CDR3 extends over 14 amino acids. CDR3 nucleotides: TGTGCCAGTAGTTGGGACAGGGGTGACTATGGCTACACCTTC. Amino acid sequence: CASSWDRGDYGYTF.

This clone was seen a single time. The gene calls are TRBV29-1 and TRBJ2-5, with D possibly being TRBD1 (5 bases). Per germline, CDR1 SQVTM and CDR2 ANQGSEA. The germline V and J ends were trimmed by 6 bases and 2 bases, with 13 bases remaining between them. The CDR3 totals 13 residues. CDR3 amino acids: CSVHGAGQETQYF. The CDR3 DNA follows: TGCAGCGTCCATGGGGCAGGGCAAGAGACCCAGTACTTC.

This clone showed up just a few times. This chain uses TRBV7-2 with TRBJ1-5; D is ambiguous. V shed 3 bases and J shed 8 bases, with 11 bases lying between them. Germline values: CDR1 SGHTA, CDR2 FQGNSA. CDR3 length: 13 residues. Here the CDR3 DNA reads TGTGCCAGCAGCTTCTCTCCGTTTGAGCCCCAGCATTTT. Protein product: CASSFSPFEPQHF.

This clone has a single count. This chain uses TRBV7-9 with TRBJ1-5; the D gene is possibly TRBD1 (6 bases). This CDR3 region has 15 residues. Trimming removed 5 bases from V and 4 bases from J, with 15 bases in between. CDR1 is SEHNR and CDR2 is FQNEAQ in the germline V gene (reference sequence). The CDR3 loop reads CASSEQGQLNQPQHF. The CDR3 DNA follows: TGTGCCAGCAGCGAGCAAGGACAGCTTAATCAGCCCCAGCATTTT. The full variable domain, with the rest looked up from reference TRBV7-9 and TRBJ1-5, is DTGVSQNPRHKITKRGQNVTFRCDPISEHNRLYWYRQTLGQGPEFLTYFQNEAQLEKSRLLSDRFSAERPKGSFSTLEIQRTEQGDSAMYLCASSEQGQLNQPQHFGDGTRLSIL.

This chain links TRBV5-1 with TRBJ1-1, with D unresolved. This CDR3 contains 15 residues. V was trimmed by 0 bases and J by 3 bases, leaving 12 bases between them. CDR1 is SGHRS and CDR2 is YFSETQ in the germline V gene. The CDR3 region has the DNA TGCGCCAGCAGCTTGGGTACAGCCCTGGACACTGAAGCTTTCTTT. The encoded protein is CASSLGTALDTEAFF.

V is TRBV7-9 and J is TRBJ2-1, with D possibly being TRBD2 (5 bases). Trimming left V 5 bases short and J 0 bases short, with 14 bases between. The CDR3 contains 16 residues. Germline-derived CDR1 and CDR2 are SEHNR and FQNEAQ (reference sequence). In nucleotides, the CDR3 is TGTGCCAGCAGCCCCCCGCCGGGGAGCTCCTACAATGAGCAGTTCTTC. As protein: CASSPPPGSSYNEQFF.

In its sample, this clone was seen a few times. The chain recombines TRBV11-2 with TRBJ2-3, with 9 bases that match TRBD1. With 3 bases clipped from V and 6 bases from J, the junction kept 4 bases outside the gene matches. Germline CDR1 is SGHAT and CDR2 is FQNNGV. This CDR3 region has 14 residues. The CDR3 is CASSFIQGADTQYF. CDR3 DNA: TGTGCCAGCAGCTTCATACAGGGGGCGGATACGCAGTATTTT.

The V call is TRBV6-6, the J call TRBJ2-2; D not resolved. Looked up from germline, CDR1 is MNHNY and CDR2 is SVGAGI (reference sequence). Trimming shortened V by 0 bases and J by 8 bases, and 10 bases separated the two germline ends. The CDR3 covers 14 residues. Written as DNA, the CDR3 is TGTGCCAGCAGTTACTCGAGAAGTACGGGGGAGCTGTTTTTT. This codes for CASSYSRSTGELFF.

This sequence joins TRBV19 and TRBJ1-2; 9 bases are a match to TRBD1. The CDR3 is 12 amino acids. V lost 6 bases, J lost 4 bases, and 0 bases stayed unmatched. Germline lookup yields CDR1 LNHDA and CDR2 SQIVND (reference sequence). The CDR3 is CASRGQGYGYTF. The CDR3 DNA reads TGTGCCAGTAGGGGACAGGGCTATGGCTACACCTTC.

The chain links TRBV4-1 to TRBJ2-5; 8 positions agree with TRBD2. With 2 bases clipped from V and 0 bases from J, the junction kept 5 bases outside the gene matches. This CDR3 is 16 amino acids long. The germline CDR1 and CDR2 sequences are MGHRA and YSYEKL. The CDR3, as DNA: TGCGCCAGCAGCCAATGGGCGGGGGGAAACCAAGAGACCCAGTACTTC. Protein: CASSQWAGGNQETQYF.

The CDR3 coding sequence is TGTGCCAGCAGCCCAGGGGGCAACGAGCAGTACTTC. This sequence encodes CASSPGGNEQYF. This chain links TRBV14 with TRBJ2-7; 8 positions agree with TRBD1. The V segment lost 4 bases and the J segment 5 bases; nucleotides outside the gene matches: 1. Per the germline V gene, CDR1 is SGHDN and CDR2 is FVKESK. The CDR3 sequence is 12 residues long. Drawing the rest from reference TRBV14 and TRBJ2-7, the complete variable domain is EAGVTQFPSHSVIEKGQTVTLRCDPISGHDNLYWYRRVMGKEIKFLLHFVKESKQDESGMPNNRFLAERTGGTYSTLKVQPAELEDSGVYFCASSPGGNEQYFGPGTRLTVT.

In its sample, this clone was seen a few times. J is TRBJ2-4 and V is TRBV4-1, with TRBD1 as a possible D gene (5 bases). CDR3 length: 15 residues. The germline CDR1 and CDR2 sequences are MGHRA and YSYEKL. With 3 bases removed from V and 3 bases from J, the gap between germline ends came to 12 bases. The CDR3 sequence: CASSHPGLVKNIQYF. The CDR3 DNA is TGCGCCAGCAGCCATCCAGGGTTGGTCAAAAACATTCAGTACTTC.

In DNA, the CDR3 is TGTGCCAGCAGCTTGGAATGGGACAGGAGCTCCTACGAGCAGTACTTC. It translates to CASSLEWDRSSYEQYF. The chain is built from TRBV5-5 and TRBJ2-7, with 8 positions matching TRBD1. After removal of 0 bases from V and 0 bases from J, the junction contained 5 bases not matched to a gene. The CDR3 runs 16 residues. CDR1 and CDR2 (germline): SGHKS, YYEKEE (reference sequence).

The chain joins TRBV9 to TRBJ1-1; D remains ambiguous. The V end was cut by 4 bases, the J end by 5 bases, with 15 bases between. Germline assignment: CDR1 SGDLS and CDR2 YYNGEE. This CDR3 spans 14 amino acids. CDR3 loop: CASSTRPGDTEAFF. CDR3 coding DNA: TGTGCCAGCAGCACTCGACCGGGAGATACTGAAGCTTTCTTT.

The chain uses TRBV24-1 and TRBJ1-5, with unresolved D. The V and J ends lost 2 bases and 4 bases respectively, with 2 bases between them. The CDR3 sequence is 12 residues long. Looked up from germline, CDR1 is KGHDR and CDR2 is SFDVKD. CDR3 sequence: CATSDSNQPQHF. The DNA for the CDR3 is TGTGCCACCAGTGATTCAAATCAGCCCCAGCATTTT.

This rearrangement joins TRBV7-8 to TRBJ2-4; the match to TRBD2 covers 14 bases. The CDR3 has 19 residues. CDR1 is SGHVS, CDR2 FQNEAQ, per germline. The trim removed 5 bases at V and 1 base at J, leaving 10 bases unmatched. The CDR3 loop reads CASSLRTSGGLKAKNIQYF. CDR3 bases: TGTGCCAGCAGCCTGCGGACTAGCGGGGGGTTAAAGGCCAAAAACATTCAGTACTTC. Full variable domain (missing parts from reference TRBV7-8 and TRBJ2-4): GAGVSQSPRYKVAKRGQDVALRCDPISGHVSLFWYQQALGQGPEFLTYFQNEAQLDKSGLPSDRFFAERPEGSVSTLKIQRTQQEDSAVYLCASSLRTSGGLKAKNIQYFGAGTRLSVL.

This sequence joins TRBV5-4 and TRBJ2-5; tentative D call: TRBD2 (6 bases). V lost 4 bases and J 5 bases, leaving 18 bases between the germline ends. This CDR3 spans 15 amino acids. Per the germline V gene, CDR1 is SGHNT and CDR2 is YYREEE (reference sequence). CDR3 sequence: CASSPGRGLGETQYF. In DNA form, the CDR3 reads TGTGCCAGCAGCCCTGGTCGGGGGTTGGGGGAGACCCAGTACTTC.

V usage is TRBV2 and J usage is TRBJ1-6, with a possible D match to TRBD1 (6 bases). The CDR3 totals 15 residues. CDR1 and CDR2 from the germline V gene are SNHLY and FYNNEI. V lost 5 bases and J lost 4, with 12 bases in between. CDR3 sequence: CASSKQGVYNSPLHF. CDR3 bases: TGTGCCAGCAGTAAACAGGGTGTGTATAATTCACCCCTCCACTTT.